The 9 T cell receptor beta chains below all came from one sample that was sequenced in a study of beta chain features in type 1 diabetes. Whole-study results and caveats: TCRB CDR3s from Type 1 diabetes patients were moderately but significantly shorter in all four CD4+ subsets.

What these receptors recognize is not known. Investigators reverse transcribed all isolated RNA, so they sequenced expressed TCRB transcripts. The repertoire was sequenced with immunoSEQ multiplex PCR; TCRdb's copy has only in-frame clones and lacks some. The profile shows 120,000 to 150,000 clones, about 13% of them singletons. Sequenced material: central memory CD4+ T cells from blood. These receptors were taken from a man aged 18 to 29 with type 1 diabetes.

This clone was seen ten or more times. The CDR3 spells CASSWGLGTDTQYF. CDR3 nucleotide sequence: TGTGCCAGCAGTTGGGGACTCGGCACAGATACGCAGTATTTT. The chain combines TRBV2 with TRBJ2-3, with D possibly matching TRBD2 (6 bases). This CDR3 has 14 residues. The germline V gene encodes CDR1 SNHLY and CDR2 FYNNEI. Trimming cost V 5 bases and J 1 base, with 10 bases left between them. The full variable domain, with the rest looked up from reference TRBV2 and TRBJ2-3, is EPEVTQTPSHQVTQMGQEVILRCVPISNHLYFYWYRQILGQKVEFLVSFYNNEISEKSEIFDDQFSVERPDGSNFTLKIRSTKLEDSAMYFCASSWGLGTDTQYFGPGTRLTVL.

This clone showed up just a few times. This chain uses TRBV7-2 with TRBJ2-7; the D call may be TRBD1 or TRBD2 (5 bases each). In germline, CDR1 is SGHTA, CDR2 FQGNSA. The CDR3 sequence is 15 residues long. With 5 bases removed from V and 4 bases from J, the gap between germline ends came to 18 bases. The CDR3 sequence is CASSRPTGPPYEQYF. The CDR3 DNA follows: TGTGCCAGCAGCCGCCCGACGGGACCTCCTTACGAGCAGTACTTC.

This clone was counted a few times. This chain links TRBV9 with TRBJ1-3, with a weak D call TRBD1 (6 bases). Trimming stripped 0 bases from V and 4 bases from J, with 20 bases between. Germline V gives CDR1 SGDLS, CDR2 YYNGEE. This CDR3 is 18 amino acids long. The DNA of the CDR3 is TGTGCCAGCAGCGTAGGAAGGCAGGGGTCTATCGTAGGAAACACCATATATTTT. Amino acids: CASSVGRQGSIVGNTIYF.

This clone was seen more than once but under ten times. The rearrangement uses TRBV12-5 and TRBJ2-3, with D uncertain. Germline V gives CDR1 LGHNT, CDR2 FRNRAP. The CDR3 is made up of 13 amino acids. With 0 bases removed from V and 6 bases from J, the gap between germline ends came to 7 bases. In DNA, the CDR3 is TGTGCTAGTGGTTTGGTAATAGTGGATACGCAGTATTTT. Translated: CASGLVIVDTQYF.

The V call is TRBV15, the J call TRBJ1-1; D perhaps matches TRBD1 (5 bases). Germline V gives CDR1 LNHNV, CDR2 YYDKDF (reference sequence). Trimming left V 1 base short and J 0 bases short, with 12 bases between. CDR3 length: 16 amino acids. CDR3 loop: CATSRVGTAMNTEAFF. The CDR3 coding sequence is TGTGCCACCAGCAGAGTCGGGACGGCCATGAACACTGAAGCTTTCTTT.

The chain uses TRBV2 and TRBJ1-1; D is possibly TRBD1 (5 bases). Per the germline V gene, CDR1 is SNHLY and CDR2 is FYNNEI. V was trimmed by 5 bases and J by 0 bases, leaving 10 bases between them. The CDR3 consists of 14 residues. The CDR3 reads CASSFSGVNTEAFF. As DNA, the CDR3 is TGTGCCAGCAGTTTCTCGGGGGTGAACACTGAAGCTTTCTTT.

A few counts support this clone. The chain links TRBV19 to TRBJ2-5; D perhaps matches TRBD1 (5 bases). The germline V gene encodes CDR1 LNHDA and CDR2 SQIVND (reference sequence). The CDR3 length is 13 residues. The ends were cut back, 4 bases at V and 4 bases at J, with 10 bases in the middle. CDR3 amino acids: CASSTGSRETQYF. The CDR3 nucleotides are TGTGCCAGTAGTACAGGGTCTCGAGAGACCCAGTACTTC.

This clone was observed a handful of times. The chain employs TRBV19 and TRBJ1-2, with D tentatively TRBD1 (6 bases). V was pared by 6 bases and J by 6 bases, with 14 bases between. Germline V lookup: CDR1 LNHDA, CDR2 SQIVND (reference sequence). The CDR3 loop spans 13 amino acids. CDR3 sequence: CASSHRESDGYTF. In nucleotides, the CDR3 is TGTGCCAGTAGCCACAGGGAATCGGATGGCTACACCTTC. Looking up the rest from reference TRBV19 and TRBJ1-2 gives the full variable domain: DGGITQSPKYLFRKEGQNVTLSCEQNLNHDAMYWYRQDPGQGLRLIYYSQIVNDFQKGDIAEGYSVSREKKESFPLTVTSAQKNPTAFYLCASSHRESDGYTFGSGTRLTVV.

A few counts support this clone. V is TRBV7-9 and J is TRBJ2-7; the match to TRBD1 covers 7 bases. CDR3 length equals 14 residues. Trimming removed 6 bases from V and 1 base from J; junction bases left unmatched: 6. Germline V gene lookup returns CDR1 SEHNR and CDR2 FQNEAQ (reference sequence). CDR3 DNA sequence: TGTGCCAGCAGATTGGGGACAGCTTCCTACGAGCAGTACTTC. Amino acid sequence: CASRLGTASYEQYF.